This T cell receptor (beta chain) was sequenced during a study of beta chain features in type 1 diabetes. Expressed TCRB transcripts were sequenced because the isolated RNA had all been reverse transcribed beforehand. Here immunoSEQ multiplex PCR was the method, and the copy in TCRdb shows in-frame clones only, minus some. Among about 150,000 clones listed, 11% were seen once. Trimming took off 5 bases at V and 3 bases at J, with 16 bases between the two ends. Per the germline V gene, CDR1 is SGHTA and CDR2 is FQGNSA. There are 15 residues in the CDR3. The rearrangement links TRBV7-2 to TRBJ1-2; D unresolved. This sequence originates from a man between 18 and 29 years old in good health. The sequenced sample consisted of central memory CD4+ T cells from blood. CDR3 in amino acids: CASSPLWVSDYGYTF. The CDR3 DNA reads TGTGCCAGCAGCCCACTTTGGGTATCCGACTATGGCTACACCTTC. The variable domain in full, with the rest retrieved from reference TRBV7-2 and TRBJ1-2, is GAGVSQSPSNKVTEKGKDVELRCDPISGHTALYWYRQSLGQGLEFLIYFQGNSAPDKSGLPSDRFSAERTGGSVSTLTIQRTQQEDSAVYLCASSPLWVSDYGYTFGSGTRLTVV.